This T cell receptor beta chain originates from a study of T cell changes during pregnancy in multiple sclerosis. The germline V gene encodes CDR1 SGHNT and CDR2 YYREEE (reference sequence). The V gene end was trimmed by 3 bases and the J gene end by 3 bases; junction bases not matched to a gene: 4. CDR3 length equals 16 residues. Assay used: immunoSEQ multiplex PCR; TCRdb lists only in-frame clones, some missing. The sample records around 100,000 clones, just over 90% being singletons. In its sample, this clone was seen once. The gene calls are TRBV5-4 and TRBJ2-1; 12 bases are a match to TRBD2. The TCR sequence derives from a female donor with multiple sclerosis, enrolled in a pregnancy study. This material consisted of peripheral blood, taken in the second trimester of pregnancy. CDR3: CASSSTSGGRYNEQFF. The CDR3 coding sequence is TGTGCCAGCAGCTCGACTAGCGGGGGTCGCTACAATGAGCAGTTCTTC. Based on the CDR3 plus reference TRBV5-4 and TRBJ2-1, the full variable domain is ETGVTQSPTHLIKTRGQQVTLRCSSQSGHNTVSWYQQALGQGPQFIFQYYREEENGRGNFPPRFSGLQFPNYSSELNVNALELDDSALYLCASSSTSGGRYNEQFFGPGTRLTVL.